Below are 22 T cell receptor beta chains sequenced from a single sample in a study of blood T cell repertoires in COVID-19. Assay: immunoSEQ multiplex PCR; the TCRdb copy retains only in-frame clones and omits some. The table includes 200,000 to 250,000 clones, around 80% detected once. Source material: peripheral blood. Source of these receptors: a human donor in a cohort sampled during active COVID-19.

The CDR3 loop reads CASSLGSGYEQYF. The CDR3 DNA reads TGTGCCAGCAGCTTAGGATCGGGCTACGAGCAGTACTTC. This rearrangement joins TRBV7-9 to TRBJ2-7; D not resolved. The length of the CDR3 is 13 residues. Trimming shortened V by 1 base and J by 3 bases, and 7 bases separated the two germline ends. Germline values: CDR1 SEHNR, CDR2 FQNEAQ (reference sequence).

The gene calls are TRBV18 and TRBJ2-1; 8 bases align to TRBD2. The CDR3 is 17 residues long. The trim removed 1 base at V and 5 bases at J, leaving 10 bases unmatched. Germline-derived CDR1 and CDR2 are KGHSH and LQKENI. In DNA, the CDR3 is TGTGCCAGCTCACCACAGGAGGCGGGAGGATACGACAATGAGCAGTTCTTC. Translating it yields CASSPQEAGGYDNEQFF.

The genes are TRBV4-1 and TRBJ2-3; maybe TRBD2 (6 bases). The germline V gene encodes CDR1 MGHRA and CDR2 YSYEKL. This CDR3 region has 17 residues. Trimming left V 6 bases short and J 1 base short, with 20 bases between. CDR3 nucleotides: TGCGCCAGCAGTCTCTTTGCGCAGGGACTCGGCACAGATACGCAGTATTTT. Residues: CASSLFAQGLGTDTQYF.

The V gene is TRBV28, the J gene TRBJ2-7, with TRBD2 matching 9 bases. The J segment lost 6 bases and the V segment lost 6 bases, leaving 6 bases of the junction unmatched. The V gene's germline CDR1 is MDHEN and CDR2 SYDVKM. The CDR3 is 13 residues long. This chain's CDR3 is CASRLGGRGEQYF. CDR3 sequence (DNA): TGTGCCAGCAGGCTGGGCGGGAGGGGCGAGCAGTACTTC. Full variable domain (rest looked up from reference TRBV28 and TRBJ2-7): DVKVTQSSRYLVKRTGEKVFLECVQDMDHENMFWYRQDPGLGLRLIYFSYDVKMKEKGDIPEGYSVSREKKERFSLILESASTNQTSMYLCASRLGGRGEQYFGPGTRLTVT.

The chain is built from TRBV28 and TRBJ2-3; D remains unclear. CDR1 MDHEN and CDR2 SYDVKM come from the germline V gene. Trimming stripped 6 bases from V and 2 bases from J, with 9 bases between. The CDR3 totals 13 residues. CDR3 loop: CASSPFSTDTQYF. CDR3 sequence (DNA): TGTGCCAGCAGCCCCTTCTCCACAGATACGCAGTATTTT.

The J gene is TRBJ1-4, the V gene TRBV28, with 7 bases fitting TRBD1. CDR3 length: 14 residues. Germline V CDR1 and CDR2: MDHEN, SYDVKM. With V trimmed by 11 bases and J by 4 bases, 10 bases remained unmatched. In DNA form, the CDR3 reads TGTGCCGCCCAGGGGGGTCTAAATAATGAAAAACTGTTTTTT. It yields the protein CAAQGGLNNEKLFF.

This clone came up a few times. V usage is TRBV2 and J usage is TRBJ2-7; maybe TRBD2 (6 bases). The V end was cut by 7 bases, the J end by 2 bases, with 21 bases between. Germline CDR1 reads SNHLY; CDR2 reads FYNNEI. The CDR3 sequence is 16 residues long. DNA of the CDR3: TGTGCCAGCACTGAGAGGAGGGCCACCAATCCCTACGAGCAGTACTTC. Its translation: CASTERRATNPYEQYF. The full variable domain, with the rest looked up from reference TRBV2 and TRBJ2-7, is EPEVTQTPSHQVTQMGQEVILRCVPISNHLYFYWYRQILGQKVEFLVSFYNNEISEKSEIFDDQFSVERPDGSNFTLKIRSTKLEDSAMYFCASTERRATNPYEQYFGPGTRLTVT.

V usage is TRBV4-1 and J usage is TRBJ2-7; 10 bases are a match to TRBD2. Germline values: CDR1 MGHRA, CDR2 YSYEKL. V lost 3 bases to trimming and J lost 3 bases; unmatched junction nucleotides: 5. This CDR3 has 15 residues. CDR3 bases: TGCGCCAGCAGCCACGTACTAGCGGGGAACTACGAGCAGTACTTC. Its protein product is CASSHVLAGNYEQYF.

The chain is built from TRBV3-1 (or the pseudogene TRBV3-2) and TRBJ1-3; the D gene is possibly TRBD1 (5 bases). The CDR3 covers 16 residues. Deletions cut 4 bases from V and 3 bases from J, with 16 bases between. Germline CDR1 and CDR2: LGHDT and YNNKEL (reference sequence). The CDR3 region has the DNA TGTGCCAGCAGCCGTGGAGGGGCGGGGATTGGAAACACCATATATTTT. Its protein product is CASSRGGAGIGNTIYF.

This chain joins TRBV6-5 and TRBJ2-7; TRBD1 aligns across 9 bases. CDR1 is MNHEY, CDR2 SVGAGI, per germline. The V segment lost 4 bases and the J segment 2 bases; nucleotides outside the gene matches: 6. The CDR3 consists of 15 residues. The CDR3 coding sequence is TGTGCCAGCAGTTTCGCCGGGACAGGGCCCTACGAGCAGTACTTC. The encoded protein is CASSFAGTGPYEQYF.

As for this clone: This may be a read error: a much more frequent sequence differs by one nucleotide. This sequence joins TRBV7-2 and TRBJ2-7, with D possibly being TRBD1 (5 bases). This CDR3 has 15 residues. Per germline, CDR1 SGHTA and CDR2 FQGNSA. Trimming took off 5 bases at V and 7 bases at J, with 21 bases between the two ends. The CDR3 DNA reads TGTGCCAGCAGCGCGACAAGGGGCCCGAGATGGGAGCAGTACTTC. Translation gives CASSATRGPRWEQYF.

V is TRBV5-6 and J is TRBJ1-2; TRBD1 agrees at 7 bases. The germline gives CDR1 SGHDT, CDR2 YYEEEE. V shed 4 bases, J shed 4 bases, and the junction held 16 bases outside the gene matches. CDR3 size: 17 residues. This CDR3 is CASSRQPAGGLAYGYTF. In DNA form, the CDR3 reads TGTGCCAGCAGCCGACAACCCGCAGGGGGTCTCGCCTATGGCTACACCTTC.

Notes on this clone: This sample includes further DNA sequences coding for the same CDR3. V is TRBV21-1 and J is TRBJ2-7; TRBD2, the table's D call, lacks a check against the DNA. TRBV21-1 is reported as a pseudogene. The CDR3 runs to 16 residues. The CDR3 reads CASSTKDSRSSYEQYF. The DNA of the CDR3 is TGTGCCAGCAGTACGAAGGATAGCAGAAGCTCCTACGAGCAGTACTTC.

This clone was counted a few times. For the CDR3, the DNA is TGTGCCAGCAGCATTCGTAGCGGGAGGGCCAGGACTGAGCAGTTCTTC. This codes for CASSIRSGRARTEQFF. The gene calls are TRBV11-2 and TRBJ2-1, with 11 bases lining up with TRBD2. In germline, CDR1 is SGHAT, CDR2 FQNNGV. The J segment lost 9 bases and the V segment lost 5 bases, leaving 12 bases of the junction unmatched. This CDR3 is built from 16 residues.

The chain carries TRBV27 and TRBJ2-7; a possible D gene is TRBD2 (6 bases). Germline assignment: CDR1 MNHEY and CDR2 SMNVEV (reference sequence). The CDR3 has 13 amino acids. V dropped 3 bases and J dropped 2 bases, with 8 bases sitting between them. This CDR3 reads CASSFGRTYEQYF. CDR3 sequence (DNA): TGTGCCAGCAGTTTTGGGAGGACCTACGAGCAGTACTTC.

As for this clone: Other nucleotide sequences in the sample specify the same CDR3. The V gene is TRBV2, the J gene TRBJ2-1, with a possible D match to TRBD2 (5 bases). The germline gives CDR1 SNHLY, CDR2 FYNNEI. V was pared by 7 bases and J by 7 bases, with 11 bases between. This CDR3 spans 12 amino acids. CDR3 amino acids: CASTRGWNEQFF. For the CDR3, the DNA is TGTGCCAGCACTAGAGGGTGGAATGAGCAGTTCTTC.

The chain links TRBV7-8 to TRBJ1-5; TRBD1 matches at 9 bases. Germline trimming cut 1 base from V and 5 bases from J; bases unmatched to any gene: 6. CDR3 length: 16 residues. The germline V gene has CDR1 SGHVS and CDR2 FQNEAQ. As DNA, the CDR3 is TGTGCCAGCAGCTTAGGAACCGGGACAGGGTATCAGCCCCAGCATTTT. This sequence encodes CASSLGTGTGYQPQHF.

This chain uses TRBV9 with TRBJ1-4; D is ambiguous. The germline V gene encodes CDR1 SGDLS and CDR2 YYNGEE. The V end lost 3 bases, the J end lost 5 bases, and 17 bases lay between the germline ends. This CDR3 region has 16 residues. The CDR3 sequence: CASSAKGGAKNEKLFF. CDR3 nucleotide sequence: TGTGCCAGCAGCGCCAAAGGAGGTGCTAAAAATGAAAAACTGTTTTTT.

The J gene is TRBJ2-6, the V gene TRBV5-4, with 7 bases matching TRBD1. Germline lookup yields CDR1 SGHNT and CDR2 YYREEE (reference sequence). V lost 4 bases to trimming and J lost 0 bases; unmatched junction nucleotides: 4. The CDR3 contains 16 residues. In DNA form, the CDR3 reads TGTGCCAGCAGCATGGGACAGTACTCTGGGGCCAACGTCCTGACTTTC. It translates to CASSMGQYSGANVLTF.

This clone was recorded at least ten times. This chain links TRBV6-6 with TRBJ2-7, with D maybe TRBD1 (5 bases). Germline CDR1 and CDR2: MNHNY and SVGAGI (reference sequence). Trimming shortened V by 6 bases and J by 1 base, and 13 bases separated the two germline ends. The CDR3 runs to 14 residues. The CDR3 region has the DNA TGTGCCAGCAGCCCTGACAGTAATTCCTACGAGCAGTACTTC. This codes for CASSPDSNSYEQYF.

The chain recombines TRBV6-5 with TRBJ2-7; D gene uncertain. V lost 6 bases, J lost 6 bases, and 12 bases lay in between. The CDR3 length is 12 residues. CDR1 and CDR2 from the germline V gene are MNHEY and SVGAGI. CDR3 nucleotides: TGTGCCAGCAGATCCCCCATGGCCGAGCAGTACTTC. Protein product: CASRSPMAEQYF.

The CDR3 nucleotides are TGTGCCAGCAGCTTCCCTTCTAGCGGGAGTATGAATGAGCAGTTCTTC. Residues: CASSFPSSGSMNEQFF. The chain recombines TRBV7-2 with TRBJ2-1, with 10 bases fitting TRBD2. Per germline, CDR1 SGHTA and CDR2 FQGNSA. The CDR3 totals 16 residues. The ends lost 3 bases at V and 7 bases at J; junction bases unmatched: 9.